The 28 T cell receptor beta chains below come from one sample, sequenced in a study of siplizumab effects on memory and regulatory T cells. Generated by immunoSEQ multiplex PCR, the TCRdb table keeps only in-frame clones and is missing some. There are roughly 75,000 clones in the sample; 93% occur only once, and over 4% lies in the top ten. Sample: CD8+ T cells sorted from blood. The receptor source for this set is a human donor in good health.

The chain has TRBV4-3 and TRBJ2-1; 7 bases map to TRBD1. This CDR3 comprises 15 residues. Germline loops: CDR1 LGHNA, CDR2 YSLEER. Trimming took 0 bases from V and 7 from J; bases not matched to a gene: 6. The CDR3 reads CASSQDKGAGNEQFF. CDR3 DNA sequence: TGCGCCAGCAGCCAAGATAAGGGGGCAGGGAATGAGCAGTTCTTC.

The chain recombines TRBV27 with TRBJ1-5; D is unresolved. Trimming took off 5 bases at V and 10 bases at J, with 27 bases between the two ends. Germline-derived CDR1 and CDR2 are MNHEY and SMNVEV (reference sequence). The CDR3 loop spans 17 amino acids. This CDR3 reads CASSQLPPQSDPNPQHF. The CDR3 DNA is TGTGCCAGCAGTCAACTCCCCCCGCAGTCGGACCCTAATCCCCAGCATTTT.

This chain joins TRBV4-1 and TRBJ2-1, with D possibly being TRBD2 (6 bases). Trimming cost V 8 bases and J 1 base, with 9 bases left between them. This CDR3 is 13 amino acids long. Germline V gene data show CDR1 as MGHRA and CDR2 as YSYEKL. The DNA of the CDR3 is TGCGCCAGCCGTAGCGGTTCCTACAATGAGCAGTTCTTC. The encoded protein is CASRSGSYNEQFF.

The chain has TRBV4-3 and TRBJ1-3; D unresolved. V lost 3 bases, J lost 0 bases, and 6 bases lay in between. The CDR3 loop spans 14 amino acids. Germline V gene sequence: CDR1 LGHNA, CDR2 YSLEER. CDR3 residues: CASSHWGSGNTIYF. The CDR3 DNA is TGCGCCAGCAGCCACTGGGGCTCTGGAAACACCATATATTTT.

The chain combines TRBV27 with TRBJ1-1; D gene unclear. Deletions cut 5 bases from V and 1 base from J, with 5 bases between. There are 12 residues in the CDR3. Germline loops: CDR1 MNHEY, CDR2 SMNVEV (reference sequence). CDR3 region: CASSNGNTEAFF. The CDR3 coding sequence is TGTGCCAGCAGTAACGGGAACACTGAAGCTTTCTTT.

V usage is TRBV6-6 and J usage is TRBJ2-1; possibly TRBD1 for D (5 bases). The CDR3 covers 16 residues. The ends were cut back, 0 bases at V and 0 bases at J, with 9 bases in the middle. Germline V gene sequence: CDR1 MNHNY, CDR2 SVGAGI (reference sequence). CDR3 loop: CASSYSVTGSYNEQFF. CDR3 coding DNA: TGTGCCAGCAGTTACTCGGTCACAGGCTCCTACAATGAGCAGTTCTTC.

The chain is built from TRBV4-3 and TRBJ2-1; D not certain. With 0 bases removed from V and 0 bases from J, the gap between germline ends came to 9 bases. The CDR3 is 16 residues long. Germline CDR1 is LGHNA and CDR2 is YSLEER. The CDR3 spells CASSQDRASSYNEQFF. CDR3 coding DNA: TGCGCCAGCAGCCAAGATCGGGCGAGCTCCTACAATGAGCAGTTCTTC.

The CDR3 nucleotides read TGTGCCAGCAGCGCAGGGGGCACCTCCTACGAGCAGTACTTC. As protein: CASSAGGTSYEQYF. The V gene is TRBV9, the J gene TRBJ2-7, with 8 bases aligning to TRBD1. Germline V gene data show CDR1 as SGDLS and CDR2 as YYNGEE. CDR3 size: 14 residues. The V segment lost 3 bases and the J segment 0 bases; nucleotides outside the gene matches: 2.

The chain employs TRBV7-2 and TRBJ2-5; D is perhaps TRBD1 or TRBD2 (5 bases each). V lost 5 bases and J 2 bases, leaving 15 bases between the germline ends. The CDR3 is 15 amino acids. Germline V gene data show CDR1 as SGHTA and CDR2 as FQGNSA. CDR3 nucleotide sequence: TGTGCCAGCAGCGACTCTTGGGGGAGTCAAGAGACCCAGTACTTC. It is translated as CASSDSWGSQETQYF.

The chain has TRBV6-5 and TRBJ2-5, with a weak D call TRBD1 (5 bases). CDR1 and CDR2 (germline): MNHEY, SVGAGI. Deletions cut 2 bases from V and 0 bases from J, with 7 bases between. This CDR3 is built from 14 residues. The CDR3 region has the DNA TGTGCCAGCAGTTACGACAGCAACCAAGAGACCCAGTACTTC. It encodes CASSYDSNQETQYF.

CDR3 DNA sequence: TGTGCCACCTCGGGGGGTCGGAGTACAGATACGCAGTATTTT. Translating gives CATSGGRSTDTQYF. This rearrangement joins TRBV6-4 to TRBJ2-3, with 7 bases fitting TRBD2. The CDR3 is 14 residues long. V shed 10 bases and J 3 bases; nucleotides not matched to a gene: 10. Germline CDR1 MRHNA, CDR2 SNTAGT.

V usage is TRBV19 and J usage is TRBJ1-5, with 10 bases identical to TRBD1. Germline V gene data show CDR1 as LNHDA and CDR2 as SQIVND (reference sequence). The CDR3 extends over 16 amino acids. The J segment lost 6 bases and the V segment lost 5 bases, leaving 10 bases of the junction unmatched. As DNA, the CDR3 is TGTGCCAGTAGTGGATCGACAGGGGGCGCGGGTCAGCCCCAGCATTTT. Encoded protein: CASSGSTGGAGQPQHF. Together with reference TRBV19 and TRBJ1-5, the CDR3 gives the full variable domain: DGGITQSPKYLFRKEGQNVTLSCEQNLNHDAMYWYRQDPGQGLRLIYYSQIVNDFQKGDIAEGYSVSREKKESFPLTVTSAQKNPTAFYLCASSGSTGGAGQPQHFGDGTRLSIL.

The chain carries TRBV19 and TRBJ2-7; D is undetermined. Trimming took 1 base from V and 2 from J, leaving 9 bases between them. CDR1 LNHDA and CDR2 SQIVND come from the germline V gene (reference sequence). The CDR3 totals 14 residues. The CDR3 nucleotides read TGTGCCAGTAGTATAGTCTCCAGTGCCTACGAGCAGTACTTC. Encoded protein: CASSIVSSAYEQYF.

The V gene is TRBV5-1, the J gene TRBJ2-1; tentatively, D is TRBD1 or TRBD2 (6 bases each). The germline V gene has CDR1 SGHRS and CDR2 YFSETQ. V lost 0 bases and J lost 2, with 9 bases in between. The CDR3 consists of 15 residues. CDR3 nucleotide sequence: TGCGCCAGCAGCTTGGAGGGGGGACCCTACAATGAGCAGTTCTTC. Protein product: CASSLEGGPYNEQFF.

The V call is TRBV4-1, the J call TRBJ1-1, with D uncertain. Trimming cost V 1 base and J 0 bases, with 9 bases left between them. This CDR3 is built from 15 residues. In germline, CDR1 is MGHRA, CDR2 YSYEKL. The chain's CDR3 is CASSQVGTLNTEAFF. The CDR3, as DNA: TGCGCCAGCAGCCAAGTCGGTACCTTGAACACTGAAGCTTTCTTT.

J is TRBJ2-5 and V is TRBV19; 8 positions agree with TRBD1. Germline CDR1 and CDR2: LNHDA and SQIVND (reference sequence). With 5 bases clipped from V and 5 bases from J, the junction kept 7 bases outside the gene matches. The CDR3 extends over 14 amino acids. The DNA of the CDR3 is TGTGCCAGTAGTTCGACAGGGGAGTGGGAGACCCAGTACTTC. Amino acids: CASSSTGEWETQYF. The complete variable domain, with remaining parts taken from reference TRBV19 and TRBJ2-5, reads DGGITQSPKYLFRKEGQNVTLSCEQNLNHDAMYWYRQDPGQGLRLIYYSQIVNDFQKGDIAEGYSVSREKKESFPLTVTSAQKNPTAFYLCASSSTGEWETQYFGPGTRLLVL.

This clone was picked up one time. The CDR3, as DNA: TGTGCCAGCAGCCCTGTCGTGAACACTGAAGCTTTCTTT. It translates to CASSPVVNTEAFF. The rearrangement links TRBV6-5 to TRBJ1-1; D is unclear. Trimming took 6 bases from V and 0 from J, leaving 8 bases between them. There are 13 residues in the CDR3. CDR1 and CDR2 (germline): MNHEY, SVGAGI.

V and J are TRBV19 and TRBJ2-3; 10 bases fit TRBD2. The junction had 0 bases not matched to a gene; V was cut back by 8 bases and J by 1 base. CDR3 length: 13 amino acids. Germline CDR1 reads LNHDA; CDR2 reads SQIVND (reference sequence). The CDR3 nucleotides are TGTGCCAGTGGGACTAGCGGCACAGATACGCAGTATTTT. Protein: CASGTSGTDTQYF.

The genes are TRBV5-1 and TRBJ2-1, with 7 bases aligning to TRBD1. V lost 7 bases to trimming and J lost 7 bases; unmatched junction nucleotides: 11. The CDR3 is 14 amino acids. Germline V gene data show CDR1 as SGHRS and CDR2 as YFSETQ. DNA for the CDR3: TGCGCCAGCCAGTCCGAGGACAGGTATAATGAGCAGTTCTTC. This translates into CASQSEDRYNEQFF.

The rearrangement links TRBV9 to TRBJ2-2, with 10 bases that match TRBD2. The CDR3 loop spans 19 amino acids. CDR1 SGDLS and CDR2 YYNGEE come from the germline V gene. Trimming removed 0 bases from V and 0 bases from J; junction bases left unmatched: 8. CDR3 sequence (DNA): TGTGCCAGCAGCGTAGCTAGGCTAGCGGGGGATCCGAACACCGGGGAGCTGTTTTTT. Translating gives CASSVARLAGDPNTGELFF.

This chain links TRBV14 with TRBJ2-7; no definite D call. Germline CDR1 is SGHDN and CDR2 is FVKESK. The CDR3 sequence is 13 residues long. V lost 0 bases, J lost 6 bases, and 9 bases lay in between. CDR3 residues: CASSQDGFSEQYF. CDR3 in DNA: TGTGCCAGCAGCCAAGATGGGTTCTCCGAGCAGTACTTC.

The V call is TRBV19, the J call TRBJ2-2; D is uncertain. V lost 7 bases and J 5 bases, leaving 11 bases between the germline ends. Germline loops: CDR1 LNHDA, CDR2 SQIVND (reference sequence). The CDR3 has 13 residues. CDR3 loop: CASIYWGTGELFF. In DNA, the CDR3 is TGTGCCAGTATTTACTGGGGAACCGGGGAGCTGTTTTTT.

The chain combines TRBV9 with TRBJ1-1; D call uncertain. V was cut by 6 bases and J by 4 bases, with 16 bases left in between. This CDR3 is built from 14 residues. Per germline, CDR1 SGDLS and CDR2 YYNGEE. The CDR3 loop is CASTPGGVGTEAFF. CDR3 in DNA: TGTGCCAGCACCCCTGGCGGGGTGGGCACTGAAGCTTTCTTT.

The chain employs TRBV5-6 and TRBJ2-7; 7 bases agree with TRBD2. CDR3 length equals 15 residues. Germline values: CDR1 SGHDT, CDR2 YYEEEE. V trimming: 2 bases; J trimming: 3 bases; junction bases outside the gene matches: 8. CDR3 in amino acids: CASSFRPGDYYEQYF. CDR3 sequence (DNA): TGTGCCAGCAGCTTTCGCCCTGGGGACTACTACGAGCAGTACTTC.

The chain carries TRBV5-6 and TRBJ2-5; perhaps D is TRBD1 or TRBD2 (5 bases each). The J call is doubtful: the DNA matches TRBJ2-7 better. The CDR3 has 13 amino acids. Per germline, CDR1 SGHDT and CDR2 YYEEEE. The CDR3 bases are TGTGCCAGCAGCTTGGCCGTCGGGGCCGAGCAGTACTTC. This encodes CASSLAVGAEQYF.

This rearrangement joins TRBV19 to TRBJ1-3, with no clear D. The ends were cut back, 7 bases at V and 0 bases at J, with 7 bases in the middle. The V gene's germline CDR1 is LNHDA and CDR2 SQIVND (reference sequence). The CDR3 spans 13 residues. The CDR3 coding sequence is TGTGCCAGTAATGTAGTCTCTGGAAACACCATATATTTT. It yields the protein CASNVVSGNTIYF.

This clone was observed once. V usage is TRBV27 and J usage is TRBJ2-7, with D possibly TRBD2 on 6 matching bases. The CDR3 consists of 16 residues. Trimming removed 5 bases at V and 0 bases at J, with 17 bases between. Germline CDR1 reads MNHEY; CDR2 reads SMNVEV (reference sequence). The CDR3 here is CASSPPSGLSSYEQYF. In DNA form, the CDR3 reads TGTGCCAGCAGTCCCCCCTCGGGACTGAGCTCCTACGAGCAGTACTTC.

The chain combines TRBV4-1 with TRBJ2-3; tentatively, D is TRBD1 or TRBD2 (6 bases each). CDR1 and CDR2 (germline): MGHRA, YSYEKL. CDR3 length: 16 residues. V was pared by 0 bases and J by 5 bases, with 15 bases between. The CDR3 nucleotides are TGCGCCAGCAGCCAAGAGGGGGCGGGGCGGGGAGATACGCAGTATTTT. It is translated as CASSQEGAGRGDTQYF.